This record concerns one T cell receptor beta chain sequence. Its cognate antigen is unknown. The PCR was carried out with 60 Vbeta primers and 13 Jbeta primers. Generated by immunoSEQ multiplex PCR, the TCRdb table keeps only in-frame clones and is missing some. The sample holds some 140,000 clones, 60% to 85% seen once. There are 15 residues in the CDR3. CDR1 SGHTA and CDR2 FQGNSA come from the germline V gene. The junction had 4 bases not matched to a gene; V was cut back by 4 bases and J by 0 bases. These data come from a study of cytomegalovirus exposure and HLA in healthy donors. General study findings and limits: In the analysis, some V segments, TRBV6-2 and TRBV6-3 included, were excluded as indistinguishable. Later analysis indicated greater clonal expansion among HLA-associated TCR beta chains than among equally common other chains.

Sequencing was performed on PBMCs. J is TRBJ2-7 and V is TRBV7-2; the match to TRBD1 covers 9 bases. The receptor's source is a woman in her thirties or forties in good health and CMV-seronegative. DNA for the CDR3: TGTGCCAGCAGCTCCCGGGACAGGGTCTCCTACGAGCAGTACTTC. The encoded protein is CASSSRDRVSYEQYF. The full variable domain, completed using reference TRBV7-2 and TRBJ2-7, is GAGVSQSPSNKVTEKGKDVELRCDPISGHTALYWYRQSLGQGLEFLIYFQGNSAPDKSGLPSDRFSAERTGGSVSTLTIQRTQQEDSAVYLCASSSRDRVSYEQYFGPGTRLTVT.